Sequencing of this TCR beta chain was carried out in a study of blood T cell repertoires in COVID-19. Study-level background: Sites in the United States, Italy and Spain provided acute and convalescent COVID-19 samples. From T cells, B-cell-depleted T cells, or PBMCs came the material, which was cDNA or gDNA.

This CDR3 is 17 amino acids long. Germline loops: CDR1 SEHNR, CDR2 FQNEAQ (reference sequence). V lost 2 bases and J 0 bases, leaving 14 bases between the germline ends. Followed longitudinally, the Seattle patients had been enrolled during active infection. As originally analysed: Amplifying reference gene primers gave estimates of nucleated cell counts. This table comes from immunoSEQ multiplex PCR, and its TCRdb copy is limited to in-frame clones, with some not included. From that table come the V and J calls and clone size; the DNA was used to work out D and trimming. The sample includes 310,000 or so clones, more than 70% seen only once; the top ten take over 9%.

The TCR was taken from a woman in her 30s with COVID-19, enrolled during active disease. The genes are TRBV7-9 and TRBJ2-1; D may be TRBD2 (6 bases). Source material: peripheral blood. CDR3 in DNA: TGTGCCAGCAGCTTATCAAGACTCGGGGGCTCCTACAATGAGCAGTTCTTC. Translation gives CASSLSRLGGSYNEQFF.